This T cell receptor beta chain is from a study of cytomegalovirus exposure and HLA in healthy donors. This clone was counted a single time. PCR primers comprised 60 Vbeta and 13 Jbeta primers. TCRdb's copy holds only in-frame clones and misses some; the assay was immunoSEQ multiplex PCR. The sample yields tens of thousands of clones, 60% to 80% seen once. The CDR3 has 12 amino acids. With 1 base removed from V and 9 bases from J, the gap between germline ends came to 7 bases. The V gene's germline CDR1 is LNHNV and CDR2 YYDKDF (reference sequence). The chain is built from TRBV15 and TRBJ1-5; no clear D gene. The sequencing sample was made of PBMCs. This TCR came from a middle-aged woman in good health and CMV-seronegative. The CDR3 reads CATSRVERPQHF. As DNA, the CDR3 is TGTGCCACCAGCAGAGTGGAGCGGCCCCAGCATTTT.